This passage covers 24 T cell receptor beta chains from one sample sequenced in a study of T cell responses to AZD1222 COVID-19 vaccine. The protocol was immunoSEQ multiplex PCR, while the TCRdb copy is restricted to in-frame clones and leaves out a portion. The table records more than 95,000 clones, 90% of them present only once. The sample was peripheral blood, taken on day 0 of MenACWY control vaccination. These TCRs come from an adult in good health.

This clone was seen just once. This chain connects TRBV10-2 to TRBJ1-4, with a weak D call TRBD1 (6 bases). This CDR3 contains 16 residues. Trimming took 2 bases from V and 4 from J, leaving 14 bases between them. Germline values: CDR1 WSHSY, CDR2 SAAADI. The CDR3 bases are TGCGCCAGCAGTGAGGCTCAACAGGGCCATAATGAAAAACTGTTTTTT. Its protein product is CASSEAQQGHNEKLFF.

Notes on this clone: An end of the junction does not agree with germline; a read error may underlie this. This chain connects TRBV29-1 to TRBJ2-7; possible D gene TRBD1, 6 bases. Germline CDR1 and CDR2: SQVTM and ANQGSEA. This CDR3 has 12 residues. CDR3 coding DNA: TGCAGCGTCTCCGGGACATTGGGCCTCCGGCACTTC. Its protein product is CSVSGTLGLRHF.

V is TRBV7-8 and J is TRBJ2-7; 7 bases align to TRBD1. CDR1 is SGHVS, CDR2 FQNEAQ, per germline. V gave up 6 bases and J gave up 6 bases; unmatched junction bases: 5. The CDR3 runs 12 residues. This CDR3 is CASRYRGGEQYF. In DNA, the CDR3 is TGTGCCAGCAGATACAGGGGTGGCGAGCAGTACTTC.

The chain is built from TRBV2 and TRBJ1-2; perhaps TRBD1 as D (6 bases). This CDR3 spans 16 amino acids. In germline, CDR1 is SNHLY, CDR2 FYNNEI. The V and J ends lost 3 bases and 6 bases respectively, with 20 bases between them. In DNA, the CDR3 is TGTGCCAGCAGTGATTCAGTGGGCTGGGGGGGCGATGGCTACACCTTC. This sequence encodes CASSDSVGWGGDGYTF.

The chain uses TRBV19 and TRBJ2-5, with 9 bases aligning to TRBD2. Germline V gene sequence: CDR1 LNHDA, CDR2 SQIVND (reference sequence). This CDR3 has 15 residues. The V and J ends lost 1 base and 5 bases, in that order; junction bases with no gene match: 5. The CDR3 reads CASSIGSGGRETQYF. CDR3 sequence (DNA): TGTGCCAGTAGTATAGGTAGCGGGGGACGGGAGACCCAGTACTTC.

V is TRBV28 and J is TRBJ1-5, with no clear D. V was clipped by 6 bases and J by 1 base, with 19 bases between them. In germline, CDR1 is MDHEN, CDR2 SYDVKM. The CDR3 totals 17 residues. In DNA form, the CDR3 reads TGTGCCAGCAGCTCCCCCCCAGCTGTGAGGAGCAATCAGCCCCAGCATTTT. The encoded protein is CASSSPPAVRSNQPQHF.

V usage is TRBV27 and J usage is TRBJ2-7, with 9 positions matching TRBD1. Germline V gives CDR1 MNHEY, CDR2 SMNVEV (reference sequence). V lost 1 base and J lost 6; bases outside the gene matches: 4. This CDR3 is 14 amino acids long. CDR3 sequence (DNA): TGTGCCAGCAGTTTATGGGACAGGGTAGGCGAGCAGTACTTC. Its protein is CASSLWDRVGEQYF.

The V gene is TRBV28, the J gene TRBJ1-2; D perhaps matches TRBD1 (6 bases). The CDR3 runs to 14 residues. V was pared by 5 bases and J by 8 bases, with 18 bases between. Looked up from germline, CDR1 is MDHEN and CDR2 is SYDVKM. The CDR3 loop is CASSTHQQGRGYTF. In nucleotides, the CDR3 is TGTGCCAGCAGTACTCACCAACAGGGAAGGGGCTACACCTTC.

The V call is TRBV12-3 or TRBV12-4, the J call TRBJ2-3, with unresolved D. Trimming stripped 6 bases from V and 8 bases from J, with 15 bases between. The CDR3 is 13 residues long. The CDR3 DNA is TGTGCCAGCAGCCCCGACTCCTCTCGTACGCAGTATTTT. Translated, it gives CASSPDSSRTQYF.

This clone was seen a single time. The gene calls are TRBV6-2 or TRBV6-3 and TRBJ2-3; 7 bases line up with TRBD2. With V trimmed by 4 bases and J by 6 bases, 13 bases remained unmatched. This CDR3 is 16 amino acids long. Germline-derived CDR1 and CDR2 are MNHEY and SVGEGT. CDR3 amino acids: CASSSRDYPIGDTQYF. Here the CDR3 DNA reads TGTGCCAGCAGTTCCAGGGACTACCCGATCGGGGATACGCAGTATTTT.

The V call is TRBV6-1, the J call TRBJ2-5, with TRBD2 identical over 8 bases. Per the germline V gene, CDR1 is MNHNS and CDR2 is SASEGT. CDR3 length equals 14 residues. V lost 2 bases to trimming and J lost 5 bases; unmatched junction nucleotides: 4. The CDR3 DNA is TGTGCCAGCAGTGAACAGCGGGGGTGGGAGACCCAGTACTTC. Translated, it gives CASSEQRGWETQYF.

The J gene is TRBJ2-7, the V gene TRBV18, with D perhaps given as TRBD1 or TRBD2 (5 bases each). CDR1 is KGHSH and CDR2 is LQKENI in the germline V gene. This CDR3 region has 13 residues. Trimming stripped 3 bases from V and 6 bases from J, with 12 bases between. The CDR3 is CASSPLAGAEQYV. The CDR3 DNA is TGTGCCAGCTCACCCCTCGCCGGGGCCGAGCAGTACGTC.

The CDR3 here is CASSAQGVRAGANVLTF. CDR3 coding DNA: TGCGCCAGCAGTGCACAGGGGGTACGCGCTGGGGCCAACGTCCTGACTTTC. The J gene is TRBJ2-6, the V gene TRBV10-2; the match to TRBD1 covers 8 bases. The CDR3 consists of 17 residues. J gave up 2 bases and V 4 bases, and 7 bases lay outside the gene matches. CDR1 WSHSY and CDR2 SAAADI come from the germline V gene.

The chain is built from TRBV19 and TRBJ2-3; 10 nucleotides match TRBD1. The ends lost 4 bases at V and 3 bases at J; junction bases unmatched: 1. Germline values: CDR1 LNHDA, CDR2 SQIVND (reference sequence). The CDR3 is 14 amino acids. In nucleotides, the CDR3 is TGTGCCAGTAGTACGGGACAGGGGACAGATACGCAGTATTTT. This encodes CASSTGQGTDTQYF.

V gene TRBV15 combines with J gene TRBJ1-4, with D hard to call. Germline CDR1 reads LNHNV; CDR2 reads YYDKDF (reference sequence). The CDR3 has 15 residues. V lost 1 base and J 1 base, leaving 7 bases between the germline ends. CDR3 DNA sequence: TGTGCCACCAGCAGAGGCGGAGGAACTAATGAAAAACTGTTTTTT. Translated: CATSRGGGTNEKLFF.

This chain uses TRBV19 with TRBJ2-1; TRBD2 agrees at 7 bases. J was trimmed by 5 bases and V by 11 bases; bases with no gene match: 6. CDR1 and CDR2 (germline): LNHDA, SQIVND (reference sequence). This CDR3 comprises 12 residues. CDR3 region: CALKGTNNEQFF. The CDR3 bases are TGTGCCTTAAAGGGGACTAACAATGAGCAGTTCTTC.

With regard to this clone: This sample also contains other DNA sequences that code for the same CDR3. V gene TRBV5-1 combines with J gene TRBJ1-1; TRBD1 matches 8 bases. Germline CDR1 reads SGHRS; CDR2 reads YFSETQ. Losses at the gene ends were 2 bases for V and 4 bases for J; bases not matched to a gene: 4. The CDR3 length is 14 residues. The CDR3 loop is CASSFQGAGTEAFF. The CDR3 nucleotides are TGCGCCAGCAGCTTCCAGGGGGCCGGCACTGAAGCTTTCTTT. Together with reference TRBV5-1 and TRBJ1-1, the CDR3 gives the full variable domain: KAGVTQTPRYLIKTRGQQVTLSCSPISGHRSVSWYQQTPGQGLQFLFEYFSETQRNKGNFPGRFSGRQFSNSRSEMNVSTLELGDSALYLCASSFQGAGTEAFFGQGTRLTVV.

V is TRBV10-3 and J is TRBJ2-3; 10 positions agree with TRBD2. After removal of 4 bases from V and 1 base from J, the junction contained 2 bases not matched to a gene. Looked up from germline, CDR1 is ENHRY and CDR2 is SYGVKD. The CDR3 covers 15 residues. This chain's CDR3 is CAISGGTSGTDTQYF. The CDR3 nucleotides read TGTGCCATCAGTGGGGGGACTAGCGGCACAGATACGCAGTATTTT.

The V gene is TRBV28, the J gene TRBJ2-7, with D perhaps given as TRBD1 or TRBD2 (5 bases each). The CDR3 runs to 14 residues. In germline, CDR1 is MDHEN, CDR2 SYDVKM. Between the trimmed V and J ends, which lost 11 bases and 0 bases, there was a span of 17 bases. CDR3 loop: CASQWGLHSYEQYF. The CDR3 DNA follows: TGTGCCTCCCAATGGGGGTTGCACTCCTACGAGCAGTACTTC.

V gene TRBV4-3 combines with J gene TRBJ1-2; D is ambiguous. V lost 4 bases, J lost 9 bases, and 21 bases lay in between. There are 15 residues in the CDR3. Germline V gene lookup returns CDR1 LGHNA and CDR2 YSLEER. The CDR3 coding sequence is TGCGCCAGCAGCCGCGAGGGTGCCGCGAGTGAGAGCTACACCTTC. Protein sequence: CASSREGAASESYTF.

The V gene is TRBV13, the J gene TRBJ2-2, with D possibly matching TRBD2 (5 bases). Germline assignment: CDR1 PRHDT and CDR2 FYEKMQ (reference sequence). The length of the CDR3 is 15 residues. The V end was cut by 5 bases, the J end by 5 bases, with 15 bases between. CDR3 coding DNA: TGTGCCAGCAGCGACGGGATCCGGGGAACCGGGGAGCTGTTTTTT. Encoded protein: CASSDGIRGTGELFF.

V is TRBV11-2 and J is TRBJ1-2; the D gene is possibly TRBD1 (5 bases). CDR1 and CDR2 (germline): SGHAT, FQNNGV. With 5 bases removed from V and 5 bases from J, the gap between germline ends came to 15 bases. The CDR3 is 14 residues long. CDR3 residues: CASSVVGTLYGYTF. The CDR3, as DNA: TGTGCCAGCAGCGTTGTCGGGACTCTTTATGGCTACACCTTC.

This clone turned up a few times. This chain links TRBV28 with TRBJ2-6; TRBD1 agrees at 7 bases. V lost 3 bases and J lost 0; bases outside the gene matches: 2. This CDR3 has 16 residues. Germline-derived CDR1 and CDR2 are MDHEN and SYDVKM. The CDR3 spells CASSLGQISGANVLTF. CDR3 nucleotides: TGTGCCAGCAGTTTGGGACAGATCTCTGGGGCCAACGTCCTGACTTTC.

CDR3: CASRSSGGAYNEQFF. The DNA of the CDR3 is TGTGCCAGCAGGTCTAGCGGGGGGGCATACAATGAGCAGTTCTTC. This chain uses TRBV6-5 with TRBJ2-1; TRBD2 aligns across 12 bases. The germline V gene encodes CDR1 MNHEY and CDR2 SVGAGI. The CDR3 runs 15 residues. V lost 6 bases and J lost 4; bases outside the gene matches: 4.